This T cell receptor beta chain was identified during a study of CD8 T cells in ankylosing spondylitis. TCRdb reanalysed the 5' RACE reads using MiXCR and keeps one entry per CDR3 protein. The sample holds 150,000 to 200,000 distinct CDR3 sequences, roughly 12% seen once. This CDR3 region has 14 residues. CDR1 and CDR2 (germline): SQVTM, ANQGSEA. V gave up 4 bases and J gave up 0 bases, with 10 bases separating them. Broader study findings: Reactive arthritis synovial fluid and blood were previously reported to contain some motif variants. Within matched ankylosing spondylitis synovial fluid, disease-linked clones were reportedly significantly enriched. It appeared that ankylosing spondylitis blood was characterized by a TCR beta motif of fewer than ten highly homologous variants.

In regard to this clonotype: Its specificity is unknown.

The clonotype originates from a male donor with ankylosing spondylitis or in good health (not recorded which). Specimen: blood, either unsorted or a sorted T cell fraction (not recorded which). The V gene is TRBV29-1, the J gene TRBJ2-1; weak D call: TRBD2 (6 bases). The CDR3 DNA reads TGCAGCGTTGGGTCAGCGGGCTCCTACAATGAGCAGTTCTTC. Amino acid sequence: CSVGSAGSYNEQFF.